This passage covers 5 T cell receptor beta chains from one sample sequenced in a study of PD-1 blockade in mismatch repair-deficient tumors. For these TCRs, the target antigens are not known. Documented time point: roughly ten-day in vitro stimulation with candidate mutation-associated neoantigen peptide 1. Only in-frame clones appear in the TCRdb table, and some are missing; sequencing was by immunoSEQ multiplex PCR. The data show several thousand clones, with about 90% seen just once and approximately 14% held by the top ten. The material sequenced was cells cultured in vitro, taken from a patient treated with pembrolizumab. The receptors come from an adult with mismatch repair-deficient cancer.

The chain is built from TRBV7-9 and TRBJ1-6; D perhaps matches TRBD1 (5 bases). Germline lookup yields CDR1 SEHNR and CDR2 FQNEAQ (reference sequence). The V and J ends lost 6 bases and 4 bases respectively, with 16 bases between them. CDR3 length: 16 amino acids. CDR3 sequence reads: CASRRPGGGYNSPLHF. The CDR3 DNA reads TGTGCCAGCAGACGCCCGGGGGGAGGATATAATTCACCCCTCCACTTT. Using reference TRBV7-9 and TRBJ1-6 for the parts outside the CDR3, the full variable domain is DTGVSQNPRHKITKRGQNVTFRCDPISEHNRLYWYRQTLGQGPEFLTYFQNEAQLEKSRLLSDRFSAERPKGSFSTLEIQRTEQGDSAMYLCASRRPGGGYNSPLHFGNGTRLTVT.

This rearrangement joins TRBV5-4 to TRBJ2-3; maybe TRBD2 (6 bases). The CDR3 runs 15 residues. The V end was cut by 0 bases, the J end by 1 base, with 9 bases between. CDR1 is SGHNT and CDR2 is YYREEE in the germline V gene (reference sequence). This CDR3 reads CASSLVAAGTDTQYF. CDR3 nucleotides: TGTGCCAGCAGCTTGGTAGCGGCCGGCACAGATACGCAGTATTTT.

This chain uses TRBV12-1 with TRBJ1-4; the table's D call, TRBD1, was not checked against the DNA. TRBV12-1 is a known pseudogene. The CDR3 runs 18 residues. In DNA, the CDR3 is TGTGCCAGCAGCTTTGTATGGGACACTCATCCGGCTTATGAAAAACTGTTTTTT. This gives the protein CASSFVWDTHPAYEKLFF.

The genes are TRBV30 and TRBJ1-2; D is uncertain. V lost 7 bases, J lost 2 bases, and 11 bases lay in between. The CDR3 runs 12 residues. Germline lookup yields CDR1 GTSNPN and CDR2 SVGIG (reference sequence). The CDR3 DNA reads as TGTGCCTCGACCACTCTGAACTATGGCTACACCTTC. As protein: CASTTLNYGYTF.

This CDR3 is CASSRGSGNTIYF. The CDR3 DNA is TGTGCCAGCAGCAGGGGCTCTGGAAACACCATATATTTT. This chain connects TRBV5-8 to TRBJ1-3; a possible D gene is TRBD1 (5 bases). The germline V gene encodes CDR1 SGHTS and CDR2 YDEGEE. This CDR3 has 13 residues. Trimming stripped 4 bases from V and 0 bases from J, with 5 bases between.